This T cell receptor (beta chain) was sequenced in a study of T-cell reconstitution after alpha-beta-depleted transplantation in children. Study-level points and caveats: Expanded clones from the graft, numbering several hundred, reportedly supplied alpha-beta T cells about two months after transplant. Surviving recipient T cells and thymic progenitors produced the high day-60 TCRbeta diversity seen in some patients. T-cell numbers and diversity, one year after transplant, stemmed largely from T cells that were newly produced.

The authors prepared the TCRbeta library with unique molecular identifiers. TCRdb reprocessed the PCR reads via MiXCR and lists one record per CDR3 protein. Here the sample spans about 250,000 distinct CDR3 sequences, 20% to 30% being singletons. The ends lost 3 bases at V and 10 bases at J; junction bases unmatched: 14. Per germline, CDR1 DFQATT and CDR2 SNEGSKA (reference sequence). CDR3 size: 16 residues. This clonotype appeared once. Antigen unknown. The chain joins TRBV20-1 to TRBJ1-6, with 8 bases lining up with TRBD1. The sequences come from PBMCs, mostly from graft donor cells, collected 360 days after TCRalphabeta/CD19-depleted stem cell transplant. The receptor comes from a female patient aged 2-9 years who had a stem cell transplant for congenital amegakaryocytic thrombocytopenia, so the T cells may come from the graft donor. Here the CDR3 DNA reads TGCAGTGCTAGGAGCGGGTTTGTCAGGGGGCACTCACCCCTCCACTTT. Encoded protein: CSARSGFVRGHSPLHF.